This T cell receptor (beta chain) was profiled in a study of cytomegalovirus exposure and HLA in healthy donors. CDR3 length: 13 amino acids. Germline values: CDR1 MNHEY, CDR2 SMNVEV (reference sequence). V shed 5 bases and J 3 bases; nucleotides not matched to a gene: 4. General study results and limits: Fewer N-insertions (relative to the roughly 730-donor mean) were reportedly seen in an Asian-associated ancestry cluster in a later analysis. TCR beta sequences reportedly predicted most subjects' HLA-A and HLA-B alleles accurately.

This clone was seen just once. The antigen remains undetermined. The PCR was carried out with 60 Vbeta primers and 13 Jbeta primers. TCRdb's copy holds only in-frame clones and misses some; the assay was immunoSEQ multiplex PCR. The repertoire holds approximately 220,000 clones, approximately 80% seen once, with 2.5% to 3% in the top ten. The genes are TRBV27 and TRBJ2-7; 7 bases match TRBD1. This receptor was taken from a young man in good health and CMV-seronegative. The sample taken for sequencing was PBMCs. This CDR3 reads CASSPGQSYEQYF. CDR3 DNA: TGTGCCAGCAGTCCGGGACAGAGCTACGAGCAGTACTTC.